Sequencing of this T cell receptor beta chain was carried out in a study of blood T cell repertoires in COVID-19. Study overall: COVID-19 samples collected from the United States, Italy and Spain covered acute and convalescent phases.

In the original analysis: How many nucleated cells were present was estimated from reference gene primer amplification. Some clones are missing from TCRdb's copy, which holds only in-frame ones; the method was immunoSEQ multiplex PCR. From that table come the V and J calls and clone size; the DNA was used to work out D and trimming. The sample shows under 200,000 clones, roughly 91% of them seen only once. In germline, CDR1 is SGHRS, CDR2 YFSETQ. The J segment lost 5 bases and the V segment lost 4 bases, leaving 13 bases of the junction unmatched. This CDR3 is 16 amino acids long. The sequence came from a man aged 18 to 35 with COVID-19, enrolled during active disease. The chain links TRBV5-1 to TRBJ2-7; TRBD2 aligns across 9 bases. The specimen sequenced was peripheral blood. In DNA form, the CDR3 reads TGCGCCAGCAGCCCGAGTCAGTCTAGCGGGACCCACGAGCAGTACTTC. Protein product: CASSPSQSSGTHEQYF.